Below, 20 T cell receptor beta chains from the same sample are listed, as sequenced in a study of cytomegalovirus exposure and HLA in healthy donors (dated by TCRdb to 2016 to 2017). The library came from the immunoSEQ multiplex PCR assay. TCRdb holds this immuneACCESS table with in-frame rearrangements only. Some clones are missing; in checked studies, unresolved V genes explain under half, and the rest has no known cause. Across this sample there are roughly 98,000 clones, with about 90% seen only once. The ten largest make up 5.5% to 7.5% of the sample. The source material was PBMCs. These receptors were obtained from a man aged 18 to 30 in good health and CMV-seropositive.

This clone was seen only once. The V and J genes are TRBV6-6 and TRBJ1-5; the D gene is possibly TRBD1 (6 bases). The CDR3 runs to 15 residues. Trimming stripped 6 bases from V and 1 base from J, with 13 bases between. The germline V gene encodes CDR1 MNHNY and CDR2 SVGAGI (reference sequence). The CDR3, as DNA: TGTGCCAGCAGCACCGGGACATGGAGCAATCAGCCCCAGCATTTT. It is translated as CASSTGTWSNQPQHF.

The J gene is TRBJ2-7, the V gene TRBV7-9, with D tentatively TRBD2 (5 bases). The CDR3 totals 16 residues. CDR1 is SEHNR, CDR2 FQNEAQ, per germline (reference sequence). V lost 1 base and J 3 bases, leaving 16 bases between the germline ends. CDR3: CASSLGGLGLFYEQYF. CDR3 nucleotides: TGTGCCAGCAGCTTAGGTGGACTGGGCCTCTTCTACGAGCAGTACTTC.

The chain couples TRBV28 to TRBJ2-1, with D hard to call. V was pared by 2 bases and J by 4 bases, with 6 bases between. CDR3 size: 13 residues. Germline CDR1 reads MDHEN; CDR2 reads SYDVKM. CDR3 sequence: CASSLSIYNEQFF. In DNA, the CDR3 is TGTGCCAGCAGTTTAAGCATATACAATGAGCAGTTCTTC.

The chain uses TRBV2 and TRBJ2-1, with D hard to call. Germline CDR1 and CDR2: SNHLY and FYNNEI. Trimming removed 8 bases from V and 4 bases from J, with 9 bases in between. This CDR3 spans 12 amino acids. Here the CDR3 reads CASVRQYNEQFF. CDR3 nucleotides: TGTGCCAGCGTGCGCCAATACAATGAGCAGTTCTTC.

The rearrangement joins TRBV6-5 to TRBJ1-1; the D gene is possibly TRBD1 (5 bases). Germline V gives CDR1 MNHEY, CDR2 SVGAGI. Trimming left V 4 bases short and J 0 bases short, with 6 bases between. CDR3 length: 13 residues. The CDR3 DNA is TGTGCCAGCAGTTCAGGGATGAACACTGAAGCTTTCTTT. Its protein product is CASSSGMNTEAFF.

The CDR3 reads CASSFLSGAQYNEQFF. The CDR3 coding sequence is TGCGCCAGCAGTTTCTTATCAGGGGCCCAATACAATGAGCAGTTCTTC. The V gene is TRBV10-1, the J gene TRBJ2-1; perhaps TRBD1 as D (6 bases). This CDR3 comprises 16 residues. Germline values: CDR1 WNHNN, CDR2 SYGVQD (reference sequence). The V and J ends lost 5 bases and 4 bases respectively, with 18 bases between them.

The rearrangement joins TRBV20-1 to TRBJ1-1; D ambiguous. This CDR3 spans 11 amino acids. With 1 base removed from V and 4 bases from J, the gap between germline ends came to 4 bases. Germline V gene data show CDR1 as DFQATT and CDR2 as SNEGSKA (reference sequence). This CDR3 is CSARGSTEAFF. As DNA, the CDR3 is TGCAGTGCTAGAGGTAGCACTGAAGCTTTCTTT.

This sequence joins TRBV11-3 and TRBJ2-6; D is uncertain. Germline CDR1 SGHNT, CDR2 YENEEA. This CDR3 is built from 19 residues. V shed 5 bases and J shed 4 bases, with 24 bases lying between them. CDR3 DNA: TGTGCCAGCAGCGAAGTCGCTTACCAGATACCGCCCGGGGCCAACGTCCTGACTTTC. This gives the protein CASSEVAYQIPPGANVLTF.

The DNA of the CDR3 is TGTGCCAGCAGCCGAGCGGTTTCGACTAGACCCTTGGACGAGCAGTACTTC. The encoded protein is CASSRAVSTRPLDEQYF. The chain employs TRBV28 and TRBJ2-7; possibly TRBD2 for D (6 bases). CDR1 MDHEN and CDR2 SYDVKM come from the germline V gene. V lost 6 bases to trimming and J lost 5 bases, with 26 bases between them. This CDR3 region has 17 residues.

This clone was counted a few times. The chain is built from TRBV6-5 and TRBJ1-5; D remains unclear. Germline loops: CDR1 MNHEY, CDR2 SVGAGI. The ends were cut back, 2 bases at V and 8 bases at J, with 16 bases in the middle. There are 15 residues in the CDR3. The CDR3 is CASSYGYSHRKPQHF. DNA of the CDR3: TGTGCCAGCAGTTACGGGTACAGCCATCGAAAGCCCCAGCATTTT.

The chain combines TRBV7-9 with TRBJ2-3, with D tentatively TRBD1 (7 bases). There are 16 residues in the CDR3. The V end was cut by 7 bases, the J end by 2 bases, with 19 bases between. The V gene's germline CDR1 is SEHNR and CDR2 FQNEAQ (reference sequence). As DNA, the CDR3 is TGTGCCAGCAACCTCCAGGGGGTAGCGGCCACAGATACGCAGTATTTT. Its translation: CASNLQGVAATDTQYF.

CDR3 DNA: TGTGCCAGCAGCGTAGCGGGATCCTACGAGCAGTACTTC. Translating it yields CASSVAGSYEQYF. V and J are TRBV6-5 and TRBJ2-7, with TRBD2 matching over 8 bases. V shed 6 bases and J 1 base; nucleotides not matched to a gene: 2. Germline V CDR1 and CDR2: MNHEY, SVGAGI. This CDR3 is 13 amino acids long.

This clone was seen more than once but under ten times. The V and J genes are TRBV5-5 and TRBJ2-1, with D tentatively TRBD1 (5 bases). Germline V gene lookup returns CDR1 SGHKS and CDR2 YYEKEE (reference sequence). The CDR3 covers 14 residues. V lost 4 bases, J lost 8 bases, and 16 bases lay in between. The CDR3 protein is CASSPGAGLDEQFF. The CDR3 DNA reads TGTGCCAGCAGCCCCGGTGCAGGGTTGGATGAGCAGTTCTTC.

This clone was recorded a few times. The chain has TRBV19 and TRBJ2-7; 9 bases are shared with TRBD2. This CDR3 contains 14 residues. After removal of 5 bases from V and 3 bases from J, the junction contained 5 bases not matched to a gene. Germline V gene data show CDR1 as LNHDA and CDR2 as SQIVND (reference sequence). The CDR3 nucleotides are TGTGCCAGTAGTGTCGCGGGAGGGTTCTACGAGCAGTACTTC. This gives the protein CASSVAGGFYEQYF.

This clone was recorded once. CDR3 nucleotide sequence: TGCAGCGTTGAAGATCCCATGGGGGACTCGAACACTGAAGCTTTCTTT. Translating gives CSVEDPMGDSNTEAFF. V usage is TRBV29-1 and J usage is TRBJ1-1, with a possible D match to TRBD1 (5 bases). From germline, CDR1 is SQVTM and CDR2 ANQGSEA. Trimming cost V 0 bases and J 1 base, with 15 bases left between them. The CDR3 runs 16 residues.

The genes are TRBV28 and TRBJ1-1; a weak D match, TRBD1 (5 bases). This CDR3 spans 15 amino acids. The germline V gene encodes CDR1 MDHEN and CDR2 SYDVKM. Trimming left V 5 bases short and J 4 bases short, with 17 bases between. The CDR3 DNA reads as TGTGCCAGCAGTGGCGGTGGGGAGGGGACCACTGAAGCTTTCTTT. It specifies CASSGGGEGTTEAFF.

The gene calls are TRBV7-9 and TRBJ2-7; D remains ambiguous. Per the germline V gene, CDR1 is SEHNR and CDR2 is FQNEAQ (reference sequence). V lost 1 base and J lost 0, with 10 bases in between. The CDR3 spans 15 residues. The CDR3 DNA follows: TGTGCCAGCAGCTTAGGGGCCCAACCCTCCTACGAGCAGTACTTC. It is translated as CASSLGAQPSYEQYF.

The chain combines TRBV4-1 with TRBJ1-5; no clear D. Trimming took 1 base from V and 6 from J, leaving 13 bases between them. CDR1 MGHRA and CDR2 YSYEKL come from the germline V gene. CDR3 length: 15 residues. The CDR3 spells CASSQGGLGSQPQHF. The DNA of the CDR3 is TGCGCCAGCAGCCAAGGGGGTCTAGGGAGTCAGCCCCAGCATTTT.

A single count supports this clone. V usage is TRBV6-1 and J usage is TRBJ1-2; no definite D call. This CDR3 is 15 amino acids long. Germline CDR1 reads MNHNS; CDR2 reads SASEGT. Trimming took 11 bases from V and 5 from J, leaving 24 bases between them. CDR3: CAAQSEGSDSYGYTF. In nucleotides, the CDR3 is TGTGCCGCCCAGTCTGAAGGTTCCGACTCTTATGGCTACACCTTC.

The chain recombines TRBV15 with TRBJ2-1; 8 bases are a match to TRBD2. J was trimmed by 6 bases and V by 1 base; bases with no gene match: 8. The germline V gene encodes CDR1 LNHNV and CDR2 YYDKDF (reference sequence). There are 16 residues in the CDR3. The CDR3 loop reads CATSRVDQRETNEQFF. The CDR3 DNA reads TGTGCCACCAGCAGAGTCGACCAGCGGGAGACCAATGAGCAGTTCTTC.